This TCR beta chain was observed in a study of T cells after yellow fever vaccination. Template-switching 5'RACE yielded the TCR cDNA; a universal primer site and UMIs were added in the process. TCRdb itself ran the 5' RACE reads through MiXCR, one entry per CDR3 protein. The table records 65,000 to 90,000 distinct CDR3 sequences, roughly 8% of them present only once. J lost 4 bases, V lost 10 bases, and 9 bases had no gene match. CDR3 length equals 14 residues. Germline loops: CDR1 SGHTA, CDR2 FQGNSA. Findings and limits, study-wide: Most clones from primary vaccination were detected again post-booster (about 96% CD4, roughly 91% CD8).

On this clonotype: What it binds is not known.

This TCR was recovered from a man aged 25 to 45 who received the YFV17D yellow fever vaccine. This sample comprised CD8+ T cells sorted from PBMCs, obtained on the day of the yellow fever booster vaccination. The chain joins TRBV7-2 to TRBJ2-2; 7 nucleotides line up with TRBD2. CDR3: CATVKRESTGELFF. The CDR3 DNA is TGTGCCACCGTCAAGCGGGAAAGCACCGGGGAGCTGTTTTTT.